This T cell receptor beta chain stems from a study of naive and memory T cell subsets. The SP2 primer and nested alpha and beta constant region primers amplified ligated cDNA in four rounds. TCRdb passed the 5' RACE reads through MiXCR, listing each CDR3 protein once. The table lists some 60,000 distinct CDR3 sequences, over 6% of them singletons. TCR cDNA received a 3' ligated oligonucleotide that carried a UMI. Input was about 1 to 1,100 ng of DNase-treated total RNA without cell sorting. This TCR derives from a female donor in good health.

CDR3 nucleotide sequence: TGTGCCAGCAGCCCTACAAGCGGGGGGGGACACAATGAGCAGTTCTTC. This encodes CASSPTSGGGHNEQFF. This chain uses TRBV7-2 with TRBJ2-1; 10 positions match TRBD2. V was pared by 5 bases and J by 5 bases, with 9 bases of the junction left unmatched. The CDR3 has 16 amino acids. Germline CDR1 is SGHTA and CDR2 is FQGNSA.